Included here is one T cell receptor beta chain sequence, with context. Its antigen is currently not known. Per-nucleotide qualities are absent, and no much larger clonotype sits a single base away. The donors were healthy, HIV-negative adults with no recently reported acute infections or vaccinations. Every donor was a Caucasian adult living in Nashville, Tennessee, USA. CD4+ T cells were enriched by magnetic negative selection, after which naive cells were positively selected on CD45RA and the negative fraction was taken as the memory subset. Blood was collected by leukapheresis, and PBMCs were isolated by Ficoll-Histopaque density gradient centrifugation and then cryopreserved in liquid nitrogen vapor phase. Analytical flow cytometry was used to check the purity and quantity of every magnetically sorted T cell population. Genomic DNA was isolated from every sorted fraction and measured by UV absorbance on a Nanodrop 2000c.

Using the deep immunoSEQ assay, multiplex PCR amplified TCR CDR3 regions from genomic DNA. Extracted genomic DNA from each cell subset was spread evenly across all wells of several immunoSEQ 96-well plates, with each plate serving as a replicate. For sorted subsets, each replicate PCR was loaded with 150 to 250 ng genomic DNA, equivalent to 25,000 to 35,000 T cell genomes. The purified libraries were quantified using a Qubit 3.0 fluorometer, sized with a Bioanalyzer 2100, and then quantified again using the KAPA Library Quantification kit. Every immunoSEQ 96-well plate was sequenced on a separate single-read 150-cycle Illumina NextSeq 550 flow cell. On the authors' methods: The immunoSEQ output contained only junctional sequences without quality scores, so filtering could not match that applied to full-length reads. Sequences were annotated with PyIR, a Python wrapper for IgBLAST v1.9, using IMGT germline references to assign V/J genes and CDR3. Any read was removed if the V/J assignment was weak (E-value above 1e-6), the CDR3 was missing, or the read contained stop codons, out-of-frame junctions, or ambiguous translated residues. V3J clonotypes were defined by identical inferred V gene, J gene, and CDR3 amino acid sequence. The percentage overlap between two repertoires was calculated by dividing the number of shared unique clonotypes by the size of the smaller repertoire. Repertoire richness was assessed with RTK rarefaction, the Chao1 estimator, and Recon v2.1 estimates of unobserved clonotypes. Generation probabilities were computed with OLGA for all TCRbeta clonotypes obtained by the gDNA method from several donors. Sourced from immuneACCESS, this table was stored by TCRdb with only in-frame sequences that have V and J called. A share of the clones is absent; for the studies checked, an unresolved V gene accounts for under half, and the remainder has no known explanation. V, J and clone size are those of that table, while D and trimming were read from the DNA. For this sample the table gives over a million clones, of which around 98% were detected only once. 0.4% to 0.45% of the sample is taken by the ten largest.

V loses 4 bases, J loses 2 bases, and the germline ends lie 12 bases apart. The CDR3 numbers 15 residues from cysteine through phenylalanine. CDR3 DNA is the only sequence kept; it has 45 bases, read in frame from the first base. The germline V gene provides CDR1 KGHSH and CDR2 LQKENI. The data stem from a study of shared clonotypes between healthy human individuals (dated by TCRdb to 2019 to 2021). At the level of the whole study: Two women and a few men aged 18 to 49 years were included in the cohort. Blood TCR repertoires of several healthy adults were deeply sequenced to estimate repertoire size and the extent of clonotype sharing between individuals. For each donor, CD4 naive and CD4 memory were each run on three plates, CD8 naive on two plates, and CD8 memory on one plate. Different laboratories and diverse techniques were used to prepare libraries and sequence TCR repertoires, to increase sequencing depth and limit assay-specific biases. Leukapheresis yielded between about 0.94 and 9.5 billion PBMCs per donor.

Study-wide findings and limitations: When a few donors were compared, the shared fraction of clonotypes was 5% to 6.5% for naive CD4, 3% to 4% for naive CD8, more than 2% for memory CD4, and less than 0.5% for memory CD8. Sampling was restricted to blood, and TCR repertoires in tissue are likely to differ from TCR repertoires in blood. Based on pairwise subsampling, the degree of clonotype sharing among donors was expected to be affected by sequencing depth. Incomplete sequencing was indicated by rarefaction of sorted-subset datasets, despite the large sequencing depth. Compared with non-shared clonotypes, clonotypes shared by all four sorted-subset donors had higher generation probabilities. Because the study included a small number of donors, the genetic and exposure-history diversity represented was limited. Naive subsets generally had larger estimated clonotype richness than memory subsets did.

The sample was naive CD4+ T cells sorted from blood. Read against the paper, the sample's cell subset or site label means: CD45RA+ positively selected. The chain uses TRBV18 and TRBJ1-3; the D gene cannot be named for sure. This clonotype was sampled from a man in his thirties or forties in good health. The nucleotide sequence reads TGTGCCAGCTCACTTAAGCAGACCACTGGAAACACCATATATTTT. It encodes CASSLKQTTGNTIYF.